This entry describes one TCR beta chain. Its antigen is as yet unknown. CDR3 length: 14 residues. J gave up 4 bases and V 4 bases, and 5 bases lay outside the gene matches. In germline, CDR1 is LGHDT, CDR2 YNNKEL (reference sequence). TCRdb's table, derived via immunoSEQ multiplex PCR, lists solely in-frame clones and lacks some. This sample has 130,000 to 150,000 clones, with approximately 85% found just once. This specimen belongs to a study of T cell responses to AZD1222 COVID-19 vaccine. Study-wide results and caveats: Regions 160-218 and 743-854 dominated among vaccine-associated CD4 TCRs spanning spike. Breadth and depth of Spike-specific TCRs rose after two AZD1222 doses. The donors showed a predominance of white British ancestry and of females, with possible underestimation of clonal diversity.

V gene TRBV3-1 (or the pseudogene TRBV3-2) combines with J gene TRBJ2-7; TRBD1 agrees at 9 bases. Sequences were derived from peripheral blood, sampled 28 days after the second dose of the MenACWY control vaccine. The sequence was collected from an adult who received the MenACWY meningococcal vaccine as a control. CDR3 residues: CASSRRDRVYEQYF. The CDR3 bases are TGTGCCAGCAGCCGCCGGGACAGGGTTTACGAGCAGTACTTC.